One sample yielded the 4 T cell receptor beta chains listed below, sequenced in a study of blood T cell repertoires in COVID-19. Sequencing used immunoSEQ multiplex PCR; TCRdb keeps in-frame clones, though not all of them. The sample has 200,000 to 300,000 clones, approximately 90% seen once. The sample consisted of peripheral blood. The receptors come from a woman aged 35 to 49 with acute or convalescent COVID-19.

The V call is TRBV5-6, the J call TRBJ1-6; TRBD1 aligns across 10 bases. This CDR3 has 15 residues. Trimming took 6 bases from V and 8 from J; bases not matched to a gene: 8. Germline-derived CDR1 and CDR2 are SGHDT and YYEEEE. The CDR3 region is CASTRMGTGDSPLHF. In DNA form, the CDR3 reads TGTGCCAGCACCCGTATGGGGACAGGGGATTCACCCCTCCACTTT. The variable domain in full, with the rest retrieved from reference TRBV5-6 and TRBJ1-6, is DAGVTQSPTHLIKTRGQQVTLRCSPKSGHDTVSWYQQALGQGPQFIFQYYEEEERQRGNFPDRFSGHQFPNYSSELNVNALLLGDSALYLCASTRMGTGDSPLHFGNGTRLTVT.

The chain is built from TRBV30 and TRBJ2-5, with TRBD1 matching over 10 bases. The CDR3 runs to 15 residues. Germline assignment: CDR1 GTSNPN and CDR2 SVGIG (reference sequence). J gave up 1 base and V 3 bases, and 5 bases lay outside the gene matches. The CDR3 region has the DNA TGTGCCTGGAGACCGGGACAGGGGTCCCAAGAGACCCAGTACTTC. Protein: CAWRPGQGSQETQYF. The full variable domain, completed using reference TRBV30 and TRBJ2-5, is SQTIHQWPATLVQPVGSPLSLECTVEGTSNPNLYWYRQAAGRGLQLLFYSVGIGQISSEVPQNLSASRPQDRQFILSSKKLLLSDSGFYLCAWRPGQGSQETQYFGPGTRLLVL.

The chain couples TRBV2 to TRBJ1-1; 9 nucleotides match TRBD1. This CDR3 is 15 amino acids long. Trimming cost V 7 bases and J 2 bases; bases outside gene matches: 8. The V gene's germline CDR1 is SNHLY and CDR2 FYNNEI. The chain's CDR3 is CASKMTGGTNTEAFF. CDR3 in DNA: TGTGCCAGCAAGATGACAGGGGGGACTAACACTGAAGCTTTCTTT.

This sequence joins TRBV7-2 and TRBJ1-2; D not certain. In germline, CDR1 is SGHTA, CDR2 FQGNSA. Trimming took 5 bases from V and 4 from J, leaving 14 bases between them. This CDR3 has 14 amino acids. The CDR3 DNA follows: TGTGCCAGCAGCCGTATCGACAAGCCCTATGGCTACACCTTC. Translated, it gives CASSRIDKPYGYTF.